This T cell receptor (beta chain) originates from a study of cytotoxic CD8 clonotypes in ibrutinib-treated CLL. A remark on this clone: What it binds is unknown.

Study-level points and caveats: The study found baseline clonality above age-matched healthy donors, tracking circulating CD8+ T-cell counts.

V gave up 0 bases and J gave up 7 bases, with 15 bases separating them. The CDR3 extends over 15 amino acids. Germline CDR1 is KGHSH and CDR2 is LQKENI. As input for TCR beta libraries, about 2.2 micrograms of genomic DNA came from cryopreserved PBMCs. T cells were sequenced at a targeted depth of 1 in 200,000 to 1 in 1 million. Only in-frame clones appear in the TCRdb table, and some are missing; sequencing was by immunoSEQ multiplex PCR. The sample has 150,000 or so clones; more than 70% are singletons. The genes are TRBV18 and TRBJ1-2, with D hard to call. This clonotype originated in a human donor with chronic lymphocytic leukemia. The sequencing here drew on PBMCs, taken after 36 months of ibrutinib treatment. For the CDR3, the DNA is TGTGCCAGCTCACCACCGAGGGCGATTCGGGGTGGCTACACCTTC. This codes for CASSPPRAIRGGYTF.